This TCR beta chain originates from a study of kidney transplant recipient with SARS-CoV-2 infection. Germline V lookup: CDR1 ENHRY, CDR2 SYGVKD. The CDR3 totals 14 residues. V dropped 6 bases and J dropped 5; count of bases not matched to a gene: 7. This clonotype was detected many times. TCRdb ran MiXCR on the reads and lists one entry per CDR3 protein. This repertoire shows roughly 250,000 distinct CDR3 sequences, 29% found once; its top ten account for 6% to 8.5%. The material sequenced was a blood sample, taken at baseline and on roughly day 110 from a kidney transplant recipient. The chain combines TRBV10-3 with TRBJ2-3, with 8 bases fitting TRBD1. The receptor comes from a male patient aged 25 to 39 who had COVID-19 and was a kidney transplant recipient. Some T cells may possibly be graft donor cells. CDR3 coding DNA: TGTGCCATCAGGATAGGACAGGGTGGAGATACGCAGTATTTT. Its translation: CAIRIGQGGDTQYF.